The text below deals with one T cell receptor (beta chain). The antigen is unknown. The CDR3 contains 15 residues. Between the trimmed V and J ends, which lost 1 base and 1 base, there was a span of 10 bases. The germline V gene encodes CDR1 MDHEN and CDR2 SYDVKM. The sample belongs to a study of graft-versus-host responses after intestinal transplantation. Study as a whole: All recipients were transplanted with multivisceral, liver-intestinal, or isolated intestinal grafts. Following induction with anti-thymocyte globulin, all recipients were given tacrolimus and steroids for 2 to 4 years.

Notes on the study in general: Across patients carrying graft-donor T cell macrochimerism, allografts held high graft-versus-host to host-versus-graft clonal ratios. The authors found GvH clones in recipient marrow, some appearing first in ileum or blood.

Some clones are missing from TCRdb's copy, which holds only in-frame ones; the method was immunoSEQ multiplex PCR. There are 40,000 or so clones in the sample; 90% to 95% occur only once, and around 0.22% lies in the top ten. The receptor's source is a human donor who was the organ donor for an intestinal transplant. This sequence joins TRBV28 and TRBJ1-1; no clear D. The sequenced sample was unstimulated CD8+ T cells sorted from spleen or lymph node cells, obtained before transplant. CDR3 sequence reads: CASSLYGEWNTEAFF. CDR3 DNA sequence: TGTGCCAGCAGTTTATACGGAGAATGGAACACTGAAGCTTTCTTT. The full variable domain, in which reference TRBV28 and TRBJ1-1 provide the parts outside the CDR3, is DVKVTQSSRYLVKRTGEKVFLECVQDMDHENMFWYRQDPGLGLRLIYFSYDVKMKEKGDIPEGYSVSREKKERFSLILESASTNQTSMYLCASSLYGEWNTEAFFGQGTRLTVV.